The table lists the clone carrying this T cell receptor (beta chain) with many counts. This specimen comes from a study of blood T cell repertoires in COVID-19. At the level of the study: Spain, Italy and the United States supplied samples that represented acute and convalescent COVID-19.

The assay was immunoSEQ multiplex PCR, and TCRdb's table has in-frame clones only and misses some. The profile shows roughly 230,000 clones, roughly 84% of them singletons. Trimming removed 6 bases from V and 5 bases from J, with 22 bases in between. Germline CDR1 is MDHEN and CDR2 is SYDVKM. There are 17 residues in the CDR3. Source material: peripheral blood. The V gene is TRBV28, the J gene TRBJ2-2; D is ambiguous. The receptor comes from a woman aged 80 or older with acute or convalescent COVID-19. DNA for the CDR3: TGTGCCAGCAGCACCGTCTTATCCGCGAAGGAGACCGGGGAGCTGTTTTTT. Protein sequence: CASSTVLSAKETGELFF.